Shown below are 9 T cell receptor beta chains from a single sample sequenced in a study of T cells in tumors after PD-1 blockade. The repertoire was sequenced with immunoSEQ multiplex PCR; TCRdb's copy has only in-frame clones and lacks some. The sample consists of roughly 25,000 clones, 82% of them appearing once. The sample here was PBMCs, taken after anti-PD-1 treatment. The receptors originated from a human donor with basal cell carcinoma.

This clone is a singleton in its sample. The chain carries TRBV7-6 and TRBJ1-2; D may be TRBD1 (5 bases). The V and J ends lost 1 base and 4 bases respectively, with 13 bases between them. This CDR3 has 15 amino acids. CDR1 SGHVS and CDR2 FNYEAQ come from the germline V gene. As DNA, the CDR3 is TGTGCCAGCAGCTTAGTCCCCACCCAGGGCTATGGCTACACCTTC. This sequence encodes CASSLVPTQGYGYTF.

V gene TRBV27 combines with J gene TRBJ2-5; the D call may be TRBD1 or TRBD2 (6 bases each). V lost 8 bases to trimming and J lost 3 bases, with 28 bases between them. There are 18 residues in the CDR3. The germline gives CDR1 MNHEY, CDR2 SMNVEV (reference sequence). The CDR3: CASSPLGAGTPREETQYF. Written as DNA, the CDR3 is TGTGCCAGCTCCCCTCTGGGGGCCGGGACTCCCAGGGAAGAGACCCAGTACTTC.

V gene TRBV15 combines with J gene TRBJ1-4, with D tentatively TRBD1 (5 bases). The CDR3 sequence is 15 residues long. The V gene's germline CDR1 is LNHNV and CDR2 YYDKDF (reference sequence). Trimming cost V 0 bases and J 5 bases, with 10 bases left between them. The CDR3 nucleotides are TGTGCCACCAGCAGAGATTCAGGGAACAATGAAAAACTGTTTTTT. It encodes CATSRDSGNNEKLFF.

This clone has just a few counts. This rearrangement joins TRBV5-1 to TRBJ2-2; no clear D. The V end was cut by 1 base, the J end by 4 bases, with 8 bases between. The CDR3 covers 14 residues. Germline CDR1 SGHRS, CDR2 YFSETQ. The CDR3 loop reads CASSLTVLTGELFF. CDR3 DNA sequence: TGCGCCAGCAGCTTGACAGTCCTCACCGGGGAGCTGTTTTTT.

The chain joins TRBV7-8 to TRBJ1-5; 8 bases map to TRBD1. The V gene's germline CDR1 is SGHVS and CDR2 FQNEAQ. J lost 3 bases, V lost 5 bases, and 6 bases had no gene match. CDR3 length: 15 residues. CDR3 coding DNA: TGTGCCAGCAGCAGCGGGACAGGCCCCAATCAGCCCCAGCATTTT. This translates into CASSSGTGPNQPQHF.

This rearrangement joins TRBV4-2 to TRBJ1-1; D is unclear. CDR1 is LGHNA, CDR2 YNFKEQ, per germline. Trimming stripped 0 bases from V and 5 bases from J, with 7 bases between. The CDR3 runs to 13 residues. The CDR3 is CASSQEGRTEAFF. Here the CDR3 DNA reads TGTGCCAGCAGCCAAGAAGGTCGGACTGAAGCTTTCTTT.

The chain carries TRBV19 and TRBJ1-3; D unresolved. This CDR3 spans 17 amino acids. Per the germline V gene, CDR1 is LNHDA and CDR2 is SQIVND (reference sequence). Trimming cost V 7 bases and J 0 bases, with 19 bases left between them. In DNA, the CDR3 is TGTGCCAGTACCCCAGCGGTAGTAGCTATCTCTGGAAACACCATATATTTT. Amino acid sequence: CASTPAVVAISGNTIYF.

The chain links TRBV6-4 to TRBJ2-7; 10 bases map to TRBD1. This CDR3 spans 13 amino acids. Germline assignment: CDR1 MRHNA and CDR2 SNTAGT. V shed 7 bases and J 3 bases; nucleotides not matched to a gene: 3. The chain's CDR3 is CASTDRGCYEQYF. The CDR3 DNA follows: TGTGCCAGCACGGACAGGGGGTGCTACGAGCAGTACTTC.

The chain is built from TRBV3-1 (or the pseudogene TRBV3-2) and TRBJ2-3; no clear D. This CDR3 has 15 amino acids. With 4 bases removed from V and 2 bases from J, the gap between germline ends came to 13 bases. Germline V gene data show CDR1 as LGHDT and CDR2 as YNNKEL (reference sequence). CDR3 sequence (DNA): TGTGCCAGCAGCCCCAAGAAGGCCCCCACAGATACGCAGTATTTT. Its protein is CASSPKKAPTDTQYF.